The clone carrying this T cell receptor beta chain was detected many times. No antigen is known for it. Both iRepertoire HTBI primers and Arm-PCR of CDR3 regions were used to build the TCR beta libraries. TCRdb re-derived calls from the multiplex PCR reads in MiXCR, one entry per CDR3 protein. The table records roughly 500,000 distinct CDR3 sequences, about a fifth of them present only once. Documented time point: persistent/refractory GD, antithyroid drugs over 5 years with positive TRAb. Generation of the TCR library employed RNA extracted from PBMCs. Trimming removed 2 bases from V and 0 bases from J, with 11 bases in between. Germline CDR1 and CDR2: MDHEN and SYDVKM. The CDR3 loop spans 15 amino acids. These data originate in a study of regulatory T cells in long-lasting Graves disease. Overall study results and limits: Only peripheral blood was studied, not thyroid tissue.

The specimen comprised peripheral blood mononuclear cells (PBMCs), sampled when the disease was refractory, from a patient treated with antithyroid drugs. J is TRBJ2-7 and V is TRBV28, with D unresolved. This receptor was taken from a female donor with Graves disease. The CDR3 DNA is TGTGCCAGCAGTTTAGAGCTCGTGGGCTCCTACGAGCAGTACTTC. Protein sequence: CASSLELVGSYEQYF.